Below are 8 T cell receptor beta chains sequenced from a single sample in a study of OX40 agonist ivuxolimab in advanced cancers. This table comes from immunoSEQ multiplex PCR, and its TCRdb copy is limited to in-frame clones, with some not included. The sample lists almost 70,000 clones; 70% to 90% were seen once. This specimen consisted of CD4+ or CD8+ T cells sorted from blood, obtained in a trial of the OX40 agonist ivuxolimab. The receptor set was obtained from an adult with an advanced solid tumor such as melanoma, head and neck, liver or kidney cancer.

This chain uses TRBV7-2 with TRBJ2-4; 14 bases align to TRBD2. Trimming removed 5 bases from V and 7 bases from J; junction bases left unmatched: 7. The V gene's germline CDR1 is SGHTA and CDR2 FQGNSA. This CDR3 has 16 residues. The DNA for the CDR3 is TGTGCCAGCAGCACCGGGACTAGCGGGAGTAGGAACATTCAGTACTTC. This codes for CASSTGTSGSRNIQYF.

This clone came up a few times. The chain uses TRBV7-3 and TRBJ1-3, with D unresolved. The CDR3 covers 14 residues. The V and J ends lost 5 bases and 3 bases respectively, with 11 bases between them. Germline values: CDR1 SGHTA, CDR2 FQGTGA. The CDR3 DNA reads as TGTGCCAGCAGCCAACCGGGGAGTGGAAACACCATATATTTT. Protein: CASSQPGSGNTIYF.

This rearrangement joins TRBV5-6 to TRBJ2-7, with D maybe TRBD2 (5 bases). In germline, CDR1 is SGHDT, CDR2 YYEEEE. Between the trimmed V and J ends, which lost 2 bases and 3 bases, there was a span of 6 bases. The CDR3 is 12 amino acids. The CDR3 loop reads CASSLAVYEQYF. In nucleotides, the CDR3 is TGTGCCAGCAGCTTAGCGGTCTACGAGCAGTACTTC.

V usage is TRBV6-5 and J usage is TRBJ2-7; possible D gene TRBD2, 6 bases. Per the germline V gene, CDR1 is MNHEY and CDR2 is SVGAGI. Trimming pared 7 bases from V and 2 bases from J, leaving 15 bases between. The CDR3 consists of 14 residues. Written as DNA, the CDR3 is TGTGCCAGCACCGCCGGGACTTCCGCCTACGAGCAGTACTTC. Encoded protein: CASTAGTSAYEQYF.

DNA for the CDR3: TGTGCCAGCTCACCACGGTCTAGGGACCCAGATAGCAATCAGCCCCAGCATTTT. Translated, it gives CASSPRSRDPDSNQPQHF. The chain combines TRBV18 with TRBJ1-5, with a tentative D call TRBD1 (5 bases). Trimming removed 1 base from V and 0 bases from J, with 16 bases in between. Germline CDR1 and CDR2: KGHSH and LQKENI. The CDR3 contains 18 residues.

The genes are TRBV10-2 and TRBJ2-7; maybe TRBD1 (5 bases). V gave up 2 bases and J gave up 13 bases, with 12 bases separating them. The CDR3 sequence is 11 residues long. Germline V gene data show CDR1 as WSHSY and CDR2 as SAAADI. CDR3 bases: TGCGCCAGCAGTGAGGGGGCGCTCAAATACTTC. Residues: CASSEGALKYF.

CDR3 in amino acids: CASSQGEYGYTF. In DNA form, the CDR3 reads TGCGCCAGCAGCCAAGGGGAATATGGCTACACCTTC. The chain joins TRBV4-1 to TRBJ1-2; no reliable D call. The V and J ends lost 1 base and 5 bases respectively, with 5 bases between them. This CDR3 has 12 amino acids. The germline CDR1 and CDR2 sequences are MGHRA and YSYEKL.

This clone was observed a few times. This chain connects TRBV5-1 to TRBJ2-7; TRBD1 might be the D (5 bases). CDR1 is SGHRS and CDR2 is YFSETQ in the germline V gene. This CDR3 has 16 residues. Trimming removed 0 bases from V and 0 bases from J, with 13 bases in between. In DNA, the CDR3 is TGCGCCAGCAGCTTGGTTCCTCAGGGCAGCTCCTACGAGCAGTACTTC. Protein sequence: CASSLVPQGSSYEQYF.